These T cell receptor beta chains were read from a single sample in a study of T-cell reconstitution after alpha-beta-depleted transplantation in children. TCRdb called the PCR reads again in MiXCR, with one record for every CDR3 protein. The data show 420,000 or so distinct CDR3 sequences, 11% seen once. The sample here was PBMCs from the stem cell graft donor, taken from the stem cell graft. These receptors were obtained from a human donor who donated a stem cell graft to a child with acute myeloid leukemia. The CDR3 runs from the conserved cysteine through the conserved F or W. D genes are given only for firm matches. Clone size is given for some rows only: seen once, a few or many times, or a class if the clone is expanded.

d_gene: NA; v_gene: TRBV6-1; j_gene: TRBJ1-5; abundance: NA; CDR3aa: CASSIPDTQPQHF; CDR3nt: TGTGCCAGCAGTATCCCGGACACCCAGCCCCAGCATTTT
d_gene: TRBD1; v_gene: TRBV20-1; j_gene: TRBJ2-7; abundance: few; CDR3aa: CSATGTGIYEQYF; CDR3nt: TGCAGTGCAACCGGGACAGGGATCTACGAGCAGTACTTC
d_gene: NA; v_gene: TRBV27; j_gene: TRBJ2-7; abundance: NA; CDR3aa: CASSSGPGYEQYF; CDR3nt: TGTGCCAGCAGCTCCGGGCCTGGCTACGAGCAGTACTTC
d_gene: NA; v_gene: TRBV10-3; j_gene: TRBJ2-5; abundance: few; CDR3aa: CATRGGETQYF; CDR3nt: TGTGCCACCCGAGGAGGTGAGACCCAGTACTTC
d_gene: NA; v_gene: TRBV12-3/TRBV12-4; j_gene: TRBJ1-5; abundance: NA; CDR3aa: CASSFEGSGNQPQHF; CDR3nt: TGTGCCAGCAGTTTCGAGGGGTCGGGCAATCAGCCCCAGCATTTT
d_gene: NA; v_gene: TRBV29-1; j_gene: TRBJ2-6; abundance: few; CDR3aa: CSVRDEGANVLTF; CDR3nt: TGCAGCGTCCGGGACGAAGGGGCCAACGTCCTGACTTTC
d_gene: NA; v_gene: TRBV7-9; j_gene: TRBJ2-5; abundance: many; CDR3aa: CASSSTGPKETQYF; CDR3nt: TGTGCCAGCAGCTCCACAGGGCCCAAGGAGACCCAGTACTTC
d_gene: NA; v_gene: TRBV12-3/TRBV12-4; j_gene: TRBJ2-1; abundance: many; CDR3aa: CASSLNEQFF; CDR3nt: TGTGCCAGCAGTTTAAATGAGCAGTTCTTC
d_gene: NA; v_gene: TRBV29-1; j_gene: TRBJ2-5; abundance: many; CDR3aa: CSVGARQSRAQYF; CDR3nt: TGCAGCGTTGGGGCCCGTCAGTCCCGGGCCCAGTACTTC
d_gene: NA; v_gene: TRBV7-2; j_gene: TRBJ2-3; abundance: few; CDR3aa: CASSLGGRRDTQYF; CDR3nt: TGTGCCAGCAGCTTAGGCGGTAGGAGGGATACGCAGTATTTT
d_gene: NA; v_gene: TRBV5-1; j_gene: TRBJ2-1; abundance: NA; CDR3aa: CASSLDPSGSYNEQFF; CDR3nt: TGCGCCAGCAGCTTGGATCCCTCGGGCTCCTACAATGAGCAGTTCTTC
d_gene: NA; v_gene: TRBV7-3; j_gene: TRBJ2-7; abundance: few; CDR3aa: CASRSIGGSGSYEQYF; CDR3nt: TGTGCCAGCAGGTCCATCGGGGGATCAGGCTCCTACGAGCAGTACTTC
d_gene: NA; v_gene: TRBV20-1; j_gene: TRBJ1-1; abundance: many; CDR3aa: CSASRRPNTEAFF; CDR3nt: TGCAGTGCTAGTCGGAGGCCGAACACTGAAGCTTTCTTT
d_gene: NA; v_gene: TRBV7-2; j_gene: TRBJ2-2; abundance: NA; CDR3aa: CASSLVSGSGELFF; CDR3nt: TGTGCCAGCAGCTTAGTTTCGGGGTCCGGGGAGCTGTTTTTT
d_gene: NA; v_gene: TRBV5-1; j_gene: TRBJ2-4; abundance: NA; CDR3aa: CASSLGTLNMQYF; CDR3nt: TGCGCCAGCAGCTTGGGGACGCTAAACATGCAGTACTTC
d_gene: NA; v_gene: TRBV20-1; j_gene: TRBJ2-7; abundance: few; CDR3aa: CSARKQRYYEQYF; CDR3nt: TGCAGTGCTAGAAAGCAGCGGTACTACGAGCAGTACTTC
d_gene: TRBD1; v_gene: TRBV2; j_gene: TRBJ2-7; abundance: NA; CDR3aa: CASSGDRSSEQYF; CDR3nt: TGTGCCAGCAGTGGGGACAGGAGTAGCGAGCAGTACTTC
d_gene: NA; v_gene: TRBV20-1; j_gene: TRBJ1-1; abundance: few; CDR3aa: CSARDTGVAFF; CDR3nt: TGCAGTGCTAGAGATACCGGTGTTGCTTTCTTT
d_gene: NA; v_gene: TRBV3-1; j_gene: TRBJ2-1; abundance: few; CDR3aa: CASSPRDSPYNEQFF; CDR3nt: TGTGCCAGCAGCCCGCGGGACAGCCCCTACAATGAGCAGTTCTTC
d_gene: NA; v_gene: TRBV12-3/TRBV12-4; j_gene: TRBJ2-5; abundance: few; CDR3aa: CASSQGGWETQYF; CDR3nt: TGTGCCAGCTCCCAGGGGGGTTGGGAGACCCAGTACTTC
d_gene: NA; v_gene: TRBV5-6; j_gene: TRBJ1-5; abundance: few; CDR3aa: CASSLTPAGQPQHF; CDR3nt: TGTGCCAGCAGCTTGACCCCGGCGGGTCAGCCCCAGCATTTT
d_gene: NA; v_gene: TRBV20-1; j_gene: TRBJ2-7; abundance: many; CDR3aa: CSAREREYPTYEQYF; CDR3nt: TGCAGTGCTAGAGAACGGGAGTACCCCACCTACGAGCAGTACTTC
d_gene: NA; v_gene: TRBV6-1; j_gene: TRBJ1-4; abundance: NA; CDR3aa: CASRTGQFNEKLFF; CDR3nt: TGTGCCAGCAGGACTGGACAGTTTAATGAAAAACTGTTTTTT
d_gene: NA; v_gene: TRBV19; j_gene: TRBJ2-2; abundance: many; CDR3aa: CASIGTGVLFF; CDR3nt: TGTGCCAGTATAGGGACTGGTGTGCTGTTTTTT
d_gene: TRBD2; v_gene: TRBV4-3; j_gene: TRBJ2-2; abundance: NA; CDR3aa: CASSQASGSVTGELFF; CDR3nt: TGCGCCAGCAGCCAAGCTAGCGGGAGTGTCACCGGGGAGCTGTTTTTT
d_gene: NA; v_gene: TRBV20-1; j_gene: TRBJ2-3; abundance: NA; CDR3aa: CSERSTDTQYF; CDR3nt: TGCAGTGAAAGGAGCACAGATACGCAGTATTTT
d_gene: TRBD1; v_gene: TRBV7-3; j_gene: TRBJ2-1; abundance: few; CDR3aa: CASSLRATGVSHEQFF; CDR3nt: TGTGCCAGCAGCTTAAGGGCGACAGGGGTTTCCCATGAGCAGTTCTTC
d_gene: TRBD1; v_gene: TRBV29-1; j_gene: TRBJ2-1; abundance: NA; CDR3aa: CSVDLWTGDNEQFF; CDR3nt: TGCAGCGTTGACCTGTGGACAGGGGACAATGAGCAGTTCTTC
d_gene: TRBD1; v_gene: TRBV10-3; j_gene: TRBJ2-7; abundance: few; CDR3aa: CAISDGTGSYF; CDR3nt: TGTGCCATCAGTGATGGGACAGGTTCGTACTTC
d_gene: TRBD1; v_gene: TRBV29-1; j_gene: TRBJ2-5; abundance: few; CDR3aa: CSVSDQGAQETQYF; CDR3nt: TGCAGCGTGAGTGACCAGGGGGCACAAGAGACCCAGTACTTC
d_gene: TRBD2; v_gene: TRBV7-9; j_gene: TRBJ2-1; abundance: NA; CDR3aa: CASSAPGLGGNEQFF; CDR3nt: TGTGCCAGCAGCGCTCCGGGACTAGGAGGCAATGAGCAGTTCTTC
d_gene: TRBD2; v_gene: TRBV4-2; j_gene: TRBJ2-3; abundance: few; CDR3aa: CASSQDSVTSIYTDTQYF; CDR3nt: TGTGCCAGCAGCCAGGATTCGGTGACTAGCATTTACACAGATACGCAGTATTTT
d_gene: NA; v_gene: TRBV12-3/TRBV12-4; j_gene: TRBJ1-1; abundance: few; CDR3aa: CASSLRGFGTEAFF; CDR3nt: TGTGCCAGCAGTTTAAGGGGATTCGGCACTGAAGCTTTCTTT
d_gene: TRBD2; v_gene: TRBV10-3; j_gene: TRBJ2-7; abundance: many; CDR3aa: CAISQTSEAYEQYF; CDR3nt: TGTGCCATCAGCCAGACTAGCGAGGCCTACGAGCAGTACTTC
d_gene: NA; v_gene: TRBV6-1; j_gene: TRBJ1-5; abundance: NA; CDR3aa: CASSAPVDYSNQPQHF; CDR3nt: TGTGCCAGCAGTGCCCCCGTCGATTATAGCAATCAGCCCCAGCATTTT
d_gene: TRBD1; v_gene: TRBV20-1; j_gene: TRBJ2-5; abundance: few; CDR3aa: CSARSSGQGRRMPKETQYF; CDR3nt: TGCAGTGCTAGATCATCCGGACAGGGGAGGAGGATGCCAAAAGAGACCCAGTACTTC
d_gene: TRBD2; v_gene: TRBV5-1; j_gene: TRBJ2-2; abundance: few; CDR3aa: CASSSGLAGGGVITGELFF; CDR3nt: TGCGCCAGCAGCTCCGGACTAGCGGGAGGAGGCGTTATCACCGGGGAGCTGTTTTTT
d_gene: TRBD1; v_gene: TRBV20-1; j_gene: TRBJ2-5; abundance: NA; CDR3aa: CSARSGQGSSQETQYF; CDR3nt: TGCAGTGCCCGGTCCGGACAGGGATCATCCCAAGAGACCCAGTACTTC
d_gene: NA; v_gene: TRBV5-5; j_gene: TRBJ1-2; abundance: many; CDR3aa: CASSPSSSYGYTF; CDR3nt: TGTGCCAGCAGCCCAAGTTCCAGCTATGGCTACACCTTC
d_gene: TRBD1; v_gene: TRBV7-9; j_gene: TRBJ2-2; abundance: NA; CDR3aa: CASSADRAPGELFF; CDR3nt: TGTGCCAGCAGCGCCGACAGGGCCCCGGGGGAGCTGTTTTTT
d_gene: NA; v_gene: TRBV7-2; j_gene: TRBJ2-1; abundance: NA; CDR3aa: CASSLEWRNNEQFF; CDR3nt: TGTGCCAGCAGCTTAGAGTGGAGGAACAATGAGCAGTTCTTC
d_gene: NA; v_gene: TRBV2; j_gene: TRBJ1-5; abundance: NA; CDR3aa: CASSEQGYSNQPQHF; CDR3nt: TGTGCCAGCAGTGAACAGGGATATAGCAATCAGCCCCAGCATTTT